This entry lists 27 T cell receptor beta chains sequenced from one sample in a study of T cell clonality in common variable immunodeficiency. Repertoires were generated with immunoSEQ multiplex PCR, while TCRdb's copy carries only in-frame clones and drops some. There are about 47,000 clones in the sample, none observed a single time. The sequenced sample was peripheral blood mononuclear cells. The receptors were gathered from a person between 18 and 69 years old in good health.

This clone was seen repeatedly, ten times or more. The CDR3 is CASSVGSGDSYNEQFF. The sequenced CDR3 bases are TGTGCCAGCAGCGTAGGTTCGGGGGACTCCTACAATGAG. The chain couples TRBV9 to TRBJ2-1, with a tentative D call TRBD2 (6 bases). The DNA ends 3 residues before the CDR3 does, and the rest of the CDR3 is filled in from the germline J gene. Trimming removed 0 bases from V and 0 bases from J, with 10 bases in between. CDR1 and CDR2 from the germline V gene are SGDLS and YYNGEE. The CDR3 is 16 amino acids.

There are many counts of this clone. The read falls 3 residues short of the CDR3 end, and the missing part is taken from the germline J gene. The chain couples TRBV5-4 to TRBJ1-1, with TRBD1 matching over 9 bases. The length of the CDR3 is 14 residues. Germline V gene data show CDR1 as SGHNT and CDR2 as YYREEE (reference sequence). Trimming at V came to 4 bases and at J to 5 bases, leaving 6 bases not matched to a gene. CDR3 bases read: TGTGCCAGCAGCCCGACAGGGGGTAATACTGAA. Protein sequence: CASSPTGGNTE. The whole CDR3 sequence reads CASSPTGGNTEAFF.

This clone was seen repeatedly, ten times or more. The part of the CDR3 DNA that was read is TGTGCCAGCAGTTTAAGATCCCACAGGGGGCTGTCCAATGAG. Translated: CASSLRSHRGLSNE. The full CDR3 sequence reads CASSLRSHRGLSNEQFF. V and J are TRBV28 and TRBJ2-1, with TRBD1 matching 9 bases. The read ends 3 residues shy of where the CDR3 ends; the end is completed using the germline J gene. This CDR3 is 17 amino acids long. V shed 2 bases, J shed 6 bases, and the junction held 11 bases outside the gene matches. Germline-derived CDR1 and CDR2 are MDHEN and SYDVKM.

This clone has at least ten counts. Coverage ceases 3 residues before the CDR3 finishes, and the germline J gene fills in the end. The V gene is TRBV19, the J gene TRBJ2-2; TRBD2 aligns across 10 bases. V was clipped by 8 bases and J by 6 bases; unmatched bases: 6. The CDR3 sequence is 14 residues long. Germline CDR1 and CDR2: LNHDA and SQIVND (reference sequence). The sequenced CDR3 bases are TGTGCCAGTGGAGCGGGAGGGCTAGCCGGGGAG. It is translated as CASGAGGLAGE. The entire CDR3 is CASGAGGLAGELFF.

The table lists this clone with many counts. The read is 3 residues too short to cover the CDR3 end, so that end is filled in from the germline J gene. The chain couples TRBV20-1 to TRBJ2-1; D possibly corresponds to TRBD2 (6 bases). The germline V gene has CDR1 DFQATT and CDR2 SNEGSKA (reference sequence). This CDR3 is built from 16 residues. Trimming removed 3 bases at V and 4 bases at J, with 19 bases between. The CDR3 region is CSASDRAAGPYNEQFF. CDR3 DNA, as far as it was read: TGCAGTGCTAGCGATAGGGCAGCGGGTCCATACAATGAG.

This clone appeared many times. The DNA ends 3 residues before the CDR3 does, and the rest of the CDR3 is filled in from the germline J gene. The J gene is TRBJ2-7, the V gene TRBV4-2, with 7 bases identical to TRBD2. After removal of 3 bases from V and 6 bases from J, the junction contained 11 bases not matched to a gene. The CDR3 covers 15 residues. Germline CDR1 and CDR2: LGHNA and YNFKEQ. The CDR3 here is CASSQLLAKTVEQYF. The part of the CDR3 DNA that was read is TGTGCCAGCAGCCAGCTACTAGCGAAGACGGTCGAG.

This clone was observed at least ten times. The sequence runs out 3 residues before the end of the CDR3; the remainder is reconstructed from the germline J gene. This chain uses TRBV4-1 with TRBJ1-2, with TRBD1 identical over 8 bases. Germline V CDR1 and CDR2: MGHRA, YSYEKL. The CDR3 runs to 15 residues. Germline trimming cut 0 bases from V and 7 bases from J; bases unmatched to any gene: 7. Partial CDR3 DNA: TGCGCCAGCAGCCAAGAATTCGGACAGGGTCGTGGC. It is translated as CASSQEFGQGRG. The full CDR3 sequence reads CASSQEFGQGRGYTF.

In its sample, this clone was seen many times. Read data end 3 residues before the CDR3 end; the end is taken from the germline J gene. This chain links TRBV13 with TRBJ1-1, with D unresolved. Per the germline V gene, CDR1 is PRHDT and CDR2 is FYEKMQ (reference sequence). The germline V and J ends were trimmed by 1 base and 0 bases, with 9 bases remaining between them. This CDR3 is 15 amino acids long. The part of the CDR3 DNA that was read is TGTGCCAGCAGCTTAGAAGGCAGGTTGAACACTGAA. Translating gives CASSLEGRLNTE. In full, the CDR3 reads CASSLEGRLNTEAFF.

At least ten counts were recorded for this clone. The read terminates 3 residues ahead of where the CDR3 ends, so the germline J gene completes it. This chain joins TRBV13 and TRBJ1-2; D might be TRBD1 (6 bases). Germline CDR1 and CDR2: PRHDT and FYEKMQ (reference sequence). V dropped 5 bases and J dropped 5 bases, with 12 bases sitting between them. This CDR3 is built from 13 residues. The sequenced CDR3 bases are TGTGCCAGCAGCCGAGGACAGTTTTATGGC. Residues: CASSRGQFYG. The full CDR3 reads CASSRGQFYGYTF. The variable domain in full, with the rest retrieved from reference TRBV13 and TRBJ1-2, is AAGVIQSPRHLIKEKRETATLKCYPIPRHDTVYWYQQGPGQDPQFLISFYEKMQSDKGSIPDRFSAQQFSDYHSELNMSSLELGDSALYFCASSRGQFYGYTFGSGTRLTVV.

Many counts were recorded for this clone. The read stops 3 residues short of the end of the CDR3; the missing end is completed from the germline J gene. V is TRBV19 and J is TRBJ2-7; 10 nucleotides line up with TRBD2. Germline V CDR1 and CDR2: LNHDA, SQIVND (reference sequence). V lost 3 bases to trimming and J lost 2 bases; unmatched junction nucleotides: 4. CDR3 length equals 15 residues. Partial CDR3 DNA: TGTGCCAGTAGTATGTGGACTAGCGGAGCCTACGAG. Translation gives CASSMWTSGAYE. Given in full, the CDR3 is CASSMWTSGAYEQYF.

In its sample, this clone was seen many times. The sequenced fragment ends 3 residues before the CDR3 boundary, so the rest is inferred from the germline J gene. The genes are TRBV29-1 and TRBJ2-5; no definite D call. The CDR3 is 11 residues long. CDR1 is SQVTM and CDR2 is ANQGSEA in the germline V gene. V was pared by 5 bases and J by 4 bases, with 8 bases between. The part of the CDR3 DNA that was read is TGCAGCGTTACTGGGCGAGAGACC. Protein sequence: CSVTGRET. The whole CDR3 reads CSVTGRETQYF.

This clone was seen at least ten times. The read stops 3 residues short of the end of the CDR3; the missing end is completed from the germline J gene. The chain carries TRBV6-1 and TRBJ2-3, with D perhaps TRBD2 (6 bases). The germline CDR1 and CDR2 sequences are MNHNS and SASEGT. This CDR3 has 14 amino acids. V was trimmed by 4 bases and J by 4 bases, leaving 12 bases between them. The DNA read from the CDR3 is TGTGCCAGCAGTGCACGACTAGAACCAGATACG. This gives the protein CASSARLEPDT. The whole CDR3 reads CASSARLEPDTQYF.

This clone was found many times. Coverage ceases 3 residues before the CDR3 finishes, and the germline J gene fills in the end. The chain combines TRBV19 with TRBJ2-7; maybe TRBD1 (5 bases). Germline CDR1 reads LNHDA; CDR2 reads SQIVND (reference sequence). Between the trimmed V and J ends, which lost 3 bases and 0 bases, there was a span of 9 bases. The CDR3 runs 14 residues. The CDR3 region is CASSISTGSYEQYF. The CDR3 bases that were read are TGTGCCAGTAGTATCAGTACAGGCTCCTACGAG.

Ten or more counts support this clone. The CDR3 end lies 3 residues beyond the end of the read and is filled in from the germline J gene. The gene calls are TRBV6-1 and TRBJ1-5; tentatively, D is TRBD1 (5 bases). The V end was cut by 3 bases, the J end by 2 bases, with 8 bases between. Germline V gene lookup returns CDR1 MNHNS and CDR2 SASEGT. The CDR3 sequence is 14 residues long. The CDR3 sequence: CASSDRVGNQPQHF. The CDR3 bases that were read are TGTGCCAGCAGTGACAGGGTGGGCAATCAGCCC.

This clone has ten or more counts. The read falls 3 residues short of the CDR3 end, and the missing part is taken from the germline J gene. J is TRBJ2-1 and V is TRBV5-1, with 9 bases lining up with TRBD2. The CDR3 runs 15 residues. V shed 4 bases and J 7 bases; nucleotides not matched to a gene: 9. Germline assignment: CDR1 SGHRS and CDR2 YFSETQ. The sequenced part of the CDR3 DNA is TGCGCCAGCAGCCTAGTAGCGGGGGCCCGAAATGAG. This translates into CASSLVAGARNE. The full CDR3 protein is CASSLVAGARNEQFF.

This clone was recorded at least ten times. Sequencing ends 3 residues short of the CDR3 end; the germline J gene provides the rest. The genes are TRBV12-5 and TRBJ2-7, with D possibly being TRBD2 (5 bases). Deletions cut 2 bases from V and 4 bases from J, with 9 bases between. The CDR3 sequence is 13 residues long. Germline assignment: CDR1 LGHNT and CDR2 FRNRAP. The CDR3 reads CASGLKLAYEQYF. The sequenced part of the CDR3 DNA is TGTGCTAGTGGTTTGAAGTTAGCGTACGAG.

This clone showed up many times. The DNA ends 3 residues before the CDR3 does, and the rest of the CDR3 is filled in from the germline J gene. The genes are TRBV5-6 and TRBJ1-6; D unclear. The CDR3 runs to 13 residues. The V and J ends lost 4 bases and 4 bases respectively, with 6 bases between them. Germline V gene sequence: CDR1 SGHDT, CDR2 YYEEEE. CDR3 DNA (partial): TGTGCCAGCAGCCGCGAGTATAATTCACCC. This gives the protein CASSREYNSP. The whole CDR3 protein reads CASSREYNSPLHF.

In its sample, this clone was seen many times. Read sequence stops 3 residues before the CDR3 end, and the germline J gene provides the missing end. V and J are TRBV5-1 and TRBJ2-7; TRBD1 is a possible D gene (6 bases). The CDR3 totals 15 residues. CDR1 and CDR2 (germline): SGHRS, YFSETQ. Trimming took 1 base from V and 4 from J, leaving 15 bases between them. The sequenced part of the CDR3 DNA is TGCGCCAGCAGCTTGACACAGGGACCCCCTTACGAG. This gives the protein CASSLTQGPPYE. The CDR3 in its entirety is CASSLTQGPPYEQYF.

This clone has at least ten counts. The read ends 3 residues shy of where the CDR3 ends; the end is completed using the germline J gene. The chain combines TRBV6-2 or TRBV6-3 with TRBJ1-5; TRBD1 aligns across 7 bases. V was pared by 6 bases and J by 6 bases, with 5 bases of the junction left unmatched. This CDR3 region has 13 residues. CDR1 MNHEY and CDR2 SVGEGT come from the germline V gene. CDR3 DNA, as far as it was read: TGTGCCAGCAGCCCAGGGGGGATTCAGCCC. This sequence encodes CASSPGGIQP. The whole CDR3 is CASSPGGIQPQHF.

This clone was counted many times. This sample also contains other DNA sequences that code for the same CDR3. Incomplete CDR3 DNA: TGCATCCCTTACCTGGGGGCGGGAAGTATGGATTCACCC. Amino acids: CIPYLGAGSMDSP. The CDR3 in full is CIPYLGAGSMDSPLHF. The genes are TRBV20-1 and TRBJ1-6; TRBD1 is a possible D gene (6 bases). Coverage ceases 3 residues before the CDR3 finishes, and the germline J gene fills in the end. Germline V gives CDR1 DFQATT, CDR2 SNEGSKA (reference sequence). CDR3 size: 16 residues.

In its sample, this clone was seen many times. The sequenced part of the CDR3 DNA is TGTGCCAGCAGTTTAGGGGCAGGTCTCGCTGAA. It specifies CASSLGAGLAE. The full CDR3 is CASSLGAGLAEAFF. V and J are TRBV28 and TRBJ1-1, with D perhaps matching TRBD1 (5 bases). Read sequence stops 3 residues before the CDR3 end, and the germline J gene provides the missing end. Germline loops: CDR1 MDHEN, CDR2 SYDVKM. Between the trimmed V and J ends, which lost 2 bases and 6 bases, there was a span of 13 bases. This CDR3 contains 14 residues. The entire variable domain, with the rest obtained from reference TRBV28 and TRBJ1-1, is as follows: DVKVTQSSRYLVKRTGEKVFLECVQDMDHENMFWYRQDPGLGLRLIYFSYDVKMKEKGDIPEGYSVSREKKERFSLILESASTNQTSMYLCASSLGAGLAEAFFGQGTRLTVV.

This clone was seen many times. The read falls 3 residues short of the CDR3 end, and the missing part is taken from the germline J gene. V usage is TRBV5-1 and J usage is TRBJ1-2, with no clear D. Germline V lookup: CDR1 SGHRS, CDR2 YFSETQ. The ends were cut back, 0 bases at V and 4 bases at J, with 7 bases in the middle. The CDR3 totals 13 residues. The DNA read from the CDR3 is TGCGCCAGCAGCTTGGCACAGCCCTATGGC. Its protein is CASSLAQPYG. The full CDR3 sequence reads CASSLAQPYGYTF.

This clone was seen repeatedly, ten times or more. The CDR3 goes on 3 residues after the read ends, and that part is filled in from the germline J gene. The chain employs TRBV18 and TRBJ2-1; D unresolved. This CDR3 spans 15 amino acids. V was clipped by 6 bases and J by 0 bases, with 12 bases between them. In germline, CDR1 is KGHSH, CDR2 LQKENI. The CDR3 bases that were read are TGTGCCAGCTCTCCCGACTGGAGCTCCTACAATGAG. Protein sequence: CASSPDWSSYNE. The CDR3 in its entirety is CASSPDWSSYNEQFF.

This clone appeared a few times. The junction does not match germline at one end; this may be a read error. The read ends 3 residues early relative to the CDR3; the germline J gene fills the gap. V is TRBV7-7 and J is TRBJ1-1; TRBD1 is a possible D gene (5 bases). The CDR3 covers 14 residues. In germline, CDR1 is SSHAT, CDR2 FNYEAQ (reference sequence). The CDR3 protein is CASSPHGGAETAFF. Partial CDR3 DNA: TGTGCTAGCAGCCCGCACGGCGGGGCAGAGACA.

This clone was observed at least ten times. The DNA ends 3 residues before the CDR3 does, and the rest of the CDR3 is filled in from the germline J gene. The rearrangement uses TRBV6-2 or TRBV6-3 and TRBJ2-7; TRBD1 might be the D (5 bases). Germline V gene data show CDR1 as MNHEY and CDR2 as SVGEGT. V lost 6 bases and J 3 bases, leaving 9 bases between the germline ends. There are 12 residues in the CDR3. CDR3 residues: CASRSDSYEQYF. The part of the CDR3 DNA that was read is TGTGCCAGCAGAAGTGACAGCTACGAG.

This clone was picked up many times. The read stops 3 residues short of the end of the CDR3; the missing end is completed from the germline J gene. The chain has TRBV30 and TRBJ1-2; possibly TRBD1 for D (5 bases). The CDR3 has 14 residues. With 4 bases removed from V and 7 bases from J, the gap between germline ends came to 19 bases. Looked up from germline, CDR1 is GTSNPN and CDR2 is SVGIG (reference sequence). CDR3 bases read: TGTGCCTGGACTTGTACGAGGGGTTTTTGTGGC. Its protein is CAWTCTRGFCG. The full-length CDR3 reads as CAWTCTRGFCGYTF.

The sample holds many counts of this clone. The read comes to an end 3 residues before the CDR3 does, leaving the germline J gene to fill in the end. V gene TRBV20-1 combines with J gene TRBJ2-5, with TRBD2 identical over 7 bases. The CDR3 contains 17 residues. Germline V lookup: CDR1 DFQATT, CDR2 SNEGSKA (reference sequence). With 0 bases clipped from V and 0 bases from J, the junction kept 10 bases outside the gene matches. The part of the CDR3 DNA that was read is TGCAGTGCTAGAGATCGGGGGGAGACAGCGTACCAAGAGACC. Its translation: CSARDRGETAYQET. Given in full, the CDR3 is CSARDRGETAYQETQYF.